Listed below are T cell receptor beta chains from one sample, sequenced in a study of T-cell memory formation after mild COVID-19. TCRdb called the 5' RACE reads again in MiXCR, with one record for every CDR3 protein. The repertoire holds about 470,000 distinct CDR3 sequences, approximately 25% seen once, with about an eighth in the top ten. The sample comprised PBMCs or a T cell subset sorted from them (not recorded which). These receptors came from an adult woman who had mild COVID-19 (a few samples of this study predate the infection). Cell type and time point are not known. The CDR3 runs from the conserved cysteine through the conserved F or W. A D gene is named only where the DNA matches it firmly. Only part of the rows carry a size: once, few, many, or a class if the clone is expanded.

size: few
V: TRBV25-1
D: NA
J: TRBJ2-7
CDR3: CASSELLRGEQYF
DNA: TGTGCCAGCAGTGAATTATTGAGGGGCGAGCAGTACTTC

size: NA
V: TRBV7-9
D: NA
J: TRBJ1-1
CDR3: CASSFEAGGHTEAFF
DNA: TGTGCCAGCAGCTTTGAGGCGGGGGGGCACACTGAAGCTTTCTTT

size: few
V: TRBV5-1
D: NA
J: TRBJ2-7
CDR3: CASKLAGPGGYEQYF
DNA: TGCGCCAGTAAGTTAGCGGGACCAGGGGGGTACGAGCAGTACTTC

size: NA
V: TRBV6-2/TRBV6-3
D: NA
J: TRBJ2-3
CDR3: CASSYQGNPDTQYF
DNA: TGTGCCAGCAGTTACCAGGGTAATCCAGATACGCAGTATTTT

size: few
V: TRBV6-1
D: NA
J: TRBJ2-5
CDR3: CASRIEETQYF
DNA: TGTGCCAGCAGGATTGAAGAGACCCAGTACTTC

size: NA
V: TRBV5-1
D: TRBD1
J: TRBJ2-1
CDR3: CASSRTADRAVDEQFF
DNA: TGCGCCAGCAGCCGTACAGCTGACAGGGCCGTGGATGAGCAGTTCTTC

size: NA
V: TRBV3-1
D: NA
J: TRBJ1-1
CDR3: CASSQSAGATEAFF
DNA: TGTGCCAGCAGCCAATCGGCAGGGGCCACTGAAGCTTTCTTT

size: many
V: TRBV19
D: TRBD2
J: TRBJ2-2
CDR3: CASFSTGGTGELFF
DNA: TGTGCCAGTTTTTCCACGGGAGGTACCGGGGAGCTGTTTTTT

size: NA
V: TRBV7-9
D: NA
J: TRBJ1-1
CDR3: CASSLDGVAEAFF
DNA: TGTGCCAGCAGCTTAGATGGGGTTGCTGAAGCTTTCTTT

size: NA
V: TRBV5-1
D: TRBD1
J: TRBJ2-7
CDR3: CASSPGTGRAQWEQYF
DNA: TGCGCCAGCAGCCCGGGGACAGGGAGGGCCCAGTGGGAGCAGTACTTC

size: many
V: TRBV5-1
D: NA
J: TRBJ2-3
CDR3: CASSPTRSPSTDTQYF
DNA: TGCGCCAGCAGCCCTACAAGAAGTCCTAGCACAGATACGCAGTATTTT

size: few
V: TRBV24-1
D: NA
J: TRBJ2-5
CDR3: CATSDRDVGTQYF
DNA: TGTGCCACCAGTGATAGGGATGTGGGGACCCAGTACTTC

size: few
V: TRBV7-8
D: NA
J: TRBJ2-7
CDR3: CASSSTDPGYEQYF
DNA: TGTGCCAGCAGCTCAACAGATCCTGGGTACGAGCAGTACTTC

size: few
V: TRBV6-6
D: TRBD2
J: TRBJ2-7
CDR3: CASSDSGTSGYEQYF
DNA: TGTGCCAGCAGTGACTCCGGGACTAGCGGGTACGAGCAGTACTTC

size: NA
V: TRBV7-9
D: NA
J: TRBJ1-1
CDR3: CASSYKSGSGYTEAFF
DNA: TGTGCCAGCAGCTATAAATCGGGGTCGGGGTACACTGAAGCTTTCTTT

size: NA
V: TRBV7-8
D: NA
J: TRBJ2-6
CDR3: CASSSMTPVSGANVLTF
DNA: TGTGCCAGCAGCTCCATGACCCCTGTCTCCGGGGCCAACGTCCTGACTTTC

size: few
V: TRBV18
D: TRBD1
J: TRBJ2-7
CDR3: CASSPTDRAYEQYF
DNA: TGTGCCAGCTCACCGACAGACAGGGCCTACGAGCAGTACTTC

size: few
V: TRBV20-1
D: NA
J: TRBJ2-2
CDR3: CSARRVLTGELFF
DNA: TGCAGTGCTAGGCGGGTTCTCACCGGGGAGCTGTTTTTT

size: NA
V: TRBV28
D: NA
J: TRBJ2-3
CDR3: CASSYRTSTDTQYF
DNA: TGTGCCAGCAGCTATAGAACTAGCACAGATACGCAGTATTTT

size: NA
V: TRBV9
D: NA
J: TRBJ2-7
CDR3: CASSAGLPYEQYF
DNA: TGTGCCAGCAGCGCCGGGCTCCCTTACGAGCAGTACTTC

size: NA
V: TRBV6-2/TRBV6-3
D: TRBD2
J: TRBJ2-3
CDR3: CASSQGLAGGPSTDTQYF
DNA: TGTGCCAGCAGTCAGGGACTAGCGGGAGGTCCTAGCACAGATACGCAGTATTTT

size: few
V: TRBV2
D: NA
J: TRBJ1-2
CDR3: CASRIIGTEDYGYTF
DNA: TGTGCCAGCAGGATTATCGGGACGGAAGACTATGGCTACACCTTC

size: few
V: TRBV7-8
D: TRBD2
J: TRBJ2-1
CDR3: CASSVLTSGANEQFF
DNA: TGTGCCAGCAGCGTTCTGACTAGCGGGGCCAATGAGCAGTTCTTC

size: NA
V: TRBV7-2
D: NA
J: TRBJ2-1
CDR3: CASSLVAASSYNEQFF
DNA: TGTGCCAGCAGCTTAGTAGCGGCCAGCTCCTACAATGAGCAGTTCTTC

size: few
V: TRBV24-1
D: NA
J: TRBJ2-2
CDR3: CATSDTDRLGELFF
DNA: TGTGCCACCAGTGACACTGACAGGCTGGGGGAGCTGTTTTTT

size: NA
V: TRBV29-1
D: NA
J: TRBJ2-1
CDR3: CSADSSSYNEQFF
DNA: TGCAGCGCGGACTCTTCCTCCTACAATGAGCAGTTCTTC

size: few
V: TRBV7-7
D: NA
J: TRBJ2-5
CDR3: CASSSYEVGAQYF
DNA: TGTGCCAGCAGCTCGTACGAGGTGGGGGCTCAGTACTTC

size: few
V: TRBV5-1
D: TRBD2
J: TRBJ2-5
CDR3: CASSPPGGTSGIQETQYF
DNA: TGCGCCAGCAGCCCTCCCGGTGGGACTAGCGGGATCCAAGAGACCCAGTACTTC

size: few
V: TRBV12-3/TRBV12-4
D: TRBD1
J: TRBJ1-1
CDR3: CASSWDRGGTEAFF
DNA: TGTGCCAGCAGCTGGGACAGGGGGGGCACTGAAGCTTTCTTT